This record covers a single T cell receptor (beta chain). The authors reverse transcribed roughly 0.5 to 1 ug RNA with random hexamers. TCR beta CDR3 was amplified by immunoSEQ covering 54 Vbeta and 13 Jbeta. TCRdb reprocessed the immunoSEQ multiplex PCR reads via MiXCR and lists one record per CDR3 protein. The table has around 280,000 distinct CDR3 sequences, about 85% seen once. This specimen belongs to a study of CD8 T cells in Susac syndrome. It was treatment-naive patients with stable or active relapsing-remitting disease who made up the multiple sclerosis controls. While CD8+ and CD4+ T cells were isolated negatively, TEMRA cells were enriched by FACS. The germline gives CDR1 SGDLS, CDR2 YYNGEE. Trimming took 0 bases from V and 1 from J; bases not matched to a gene: 4. The CDR3 consists of 15 residues.

The sequenced material came from CD8+ T cells from PBMCs. This receptor was taken from a human donor with multiple sclerosis. The chain has TRBV9 and TRBJ2-7; 7 nucleotides line up with TRBD1. CDR3 region: CASSVDRGRSYEQYF. The DNA for the CDR3 is TGTGCCAGCAGCGTAGACAGGGGCCGGTCCTACGAGCAGTACTTC.